This T cell receptor (beta chain) was sequenced during a study of T-cell memory formation after mild COVID-19. Study overall: Clusters of TCRs were largely donor specific.

Unmatched junction bases numbered 13, after V lost 4 bases and J lost 8 bases. This CDR3 is 16 amino acids long. From germline, CDR1 is LGHNA and CDR2 YSLEER. About this clonotype: Its antigen is still unknown.

The TCR alpha and TCR beta cDNA libraries, bearing sample barcodes and UMIs, were generated by 5'RACE using constant-segment primers. In TCRdb, the 5' RACE reads were re-called with MiXCR into one record per CDR3 protein. This sample has tens of thousands of distinct CDR3 sequences, with 20% to 30% found just once. Broader study findings: Some clones that responded were present in memory (sampled pre-infection), which suggests cross-reactive memory joined.

This chain connects TRBV4-3 to TRBJ2-3, with 9 bases identical to TRBD1. The sequencing input was PBMCs or a T cell subset sorted from them (not recorded which). The receptor was derived from a man between 18 and 29 years old who had mild COVID-19 (a few samples of this study predate the infection). Cell type and time point are not known. CDR3 sequence (DNA): TGCGCCAGCAGCCCGGATTCGGGACAGGGACTCGGTACGCAGTATTTT. Translation: CASSPDSGQGLGTQYF.